Listed below are T cell receptor beta chains from one sample, sequenced in a study of shared clonotypes between healthy human individuals. TCRdb keeps only in-frame clones here, not all; method: immunoSEQ multiplex PCR. The sample has 950,000 to 1,200,000 clones, about 72% seen once. The source material was memory CD4+ T cells from PBMCs. The origin of the receptors is a man younger than 35 in good health. Some clones in this sample may be carry-over from other donors' samples. CDR3s include the opening cysteine and the closing phenylalanine or tryptophan. The D gene is left open where the match is weak. A clone size is listed for some rows: how often the clone was seen (once, few, many), or a class if it is expanded.

DNA: TGCAGCGTTGGGGAGGGGGTTAATGAAAAACTGTTTTTT; CDR3: CSVGEGVNEKLFF; V: TRBV29-1; size: .; J: TRBJ1-4; D: .
DNA: TGCGCCAGCAGCCAAGGGACAGGGATGGATACGCAGTATTTT; CDR3: CASSQGTGMDTQYF; V: TRBV4-1; size: .; J: TRBJ2-3; D: TRBD1
DNA: TGTGCCTGGGACAGGGGGCAGGGGACTGAAGCTTTCTTT; CDR3: CAWDRGQGTEAFF; V: TRBV30; size: .; J: TRBJ1-1; D: TRBD1
DNA: TGTGCCAGCAGCAACAGGGACAGTTCCTATAATTCACCCCTCCACTTT; CDR3: CASSNRDSSYNSPLHF; V: TRBV11-2; size: once; J: TRBJ1-6; D: TRBD1
DNA: TGTGCCTGGGGACGGAACCCCTACGAGCAGTACTTC; CDR3: CAWGRNPYEQYF; V: TRBV30; size: few; J: TRBJ2-7; D: .
DNA: TGTGCCATCAGTGAGTCGTTAGGGCTTGCAACTAATGAAAAACTGTTTTTT; CDR3: CAISESLGLATNEKLFF; V: TRBV10-3; size: once; J: TRBJ1-4; D: .
DNA: TGTGCCAGCAGCTTACGGGGCGGGGCAGACTCTGGAAACACCATATATTTT; CDR3: CASSLRGGADSGNTIYF; V: TRBV7-2; size: .; J: TRBJ1-3; D: .
DNA: TGTGCCAGCAGCATGACTAGCGGGAGTTACAATGAGCAGTTCTTC; CDR3: CASSMTSGSYNEQFF; V: TRBV11-2; size: .; J: TRBJ2-1; D: TRBD2
DNA: TGCAGCGTTGCTAGCGGGAGGACCGGGGAGCTGTTTTTT; CDR3: CSVASGRTGELFF; V: TRBV29-1; size: .; J: TRBJ2-2; D: TRBD2
DNA: TGTGCCAGCAGTGAAGAGGCAGGGACGACAGGTGGTGGCTACACCTTC; CDR3: CASSEEAGTTGGGYTF; V: TRBV2; size: .; J: TRBJ1-2; D: .
DNA: TGCGCCAGCAGCGCCGGACTAGCGGGAGCCTACAATGAGCAGTTCTTC; CDR3: CASSAGLAGAYNEQFF; V: TRBV5-1; size: once; J: TRBJ2-1; D: TRBD2
DNA: TGCAGTGCTCAACGGGACAGAGAAGCTTTCTTT; CDR3: CSAQRDREAFF; V: TRBV20-1; size: .; J: TRBJ1-1; D: TRBD1
DNA: TGTGCCAGCAGCAATCTCCGGGGACAGGGGTACCACGAGCAGTACTTC; CDR3: CASSNLRGQGYHEQYF; V: TRBV11-2; size: .; J: TRBJ2-7; D: TRBD1
DNA: TGTGCCAGCAGCTTGGCCCCTCGGGACACTGAAGCTTTCTTT; CDR3: CASSLAPRDTEAFF; V: TRBV5-6; size: .; J: TRBJ1-1; D: .
DNA: TGTGCCAGCAGCTTAGGTCAGTTCAATCAGCCCCAGCATTTT; CDR3: CASSLGQFNQPQHF; V: TRBV7-8; size: .; J: TRBJ1-5; D: .
DNA: TGTGCCAGCAGTTACTCGCCTCAAGGGGGCTACGAGCAGTACTTC; CDR3: CASSYSPQGGYEQYF; V: TRBV6-6; size: .; J: TRBJ2-7; D: .
DNA: TGTGCCAGCAGTGCGATCAGCACAGATACGCAGTATTTT; CDR3: CASSAISTDTQYF; V: TRBV14; size: .; J: TRBJ2-3; D: .
DNA: TGTGCCAGCAGCTCGAGCGGGGCAGATACGCAGTATTTT; CDR3: CASSSSGADTQYF; V: TRBV11-3; size: .; J: TRBJ2-3; D: TRBD2
DNA: TGTGCCAGCAGCGTAGACCGGGAAGATACGCAGTATTTT; CDR3: CASSVDREDTQYF; V: TRBV9; size: few; J: TRBJ2-3; D: .
DNA: TGTGCCAGCAGCTTAGAGTTAGGACTAACCCTTACCGGGGAGCTGTTTTTT; CDR3: CASSLELGLTLTGELFF; V: TRBV7-8; size: .; J: TRBJ2-2; D: .
DNA: TGTGCCAGCAGCTCACAGGGGGCAGCCTACGAGCAGTACTTC; CDR3: CASSSQGAAYEQYF; V: TRBV5-6; size: once; J: TRBJ2-7; D: TRBD1
DNA: TGTGCCATCAGTGAGGCACACTTAAAGAGCGAAAAACTGTTTTTT; CDR3: CAISEAHLKSEKLFF; V: TRBV10-3; size: .; J: TRBJ1-4; D: .
DNA: TGCAGCGTTGAAGGACCAAAGGCAGGGGAGTCCTACAATGAGCAGTTCTTC; CDR3: CSVEGPKAGESYNEQFF; V: TRBV29-1; size: .; J: TRBJ2-1; D: .
DNA: TGTGCCAGCAGCTTTGGGGGCCCTGGGGCCAACGTCCTGACTTTC; CDR3: CASSFGGPGANVLTF; V: TRBV11-3; size: .; J: TRBJ2-6; D: .
DNA: TGTGCCAGCAGCTTGTCGCAGACTAACTATGGCTACACCTTC; CDR3: CASSLSQTNYGYTF; V: TRBV5-4; size: .; J: TRBJ1-2; D: .
DNA: TGTGCCAGCAGTGACTCTTTAAGGGGCAGGAGTGGGGCCAACGTCCTGACTTTC; CDR3: CASSDSLRGRSGANVLTF; V: TRBV6-4; size: many; J: TRBJ2-6; D: .
DNA: TGTGCCAGCAGCTTGGCCCTCTACAGACCTTACGAGCAGTACTTC; CDR3: CASSLALYRPYEQYF; V: TRBV5-4; size: .; J: TRBJ2-7; D: .
DNA: TGTGCCAGCAGCGTGGATGGCTCCGTCGCCTACGAGCAGTACTTC; CDR3: CASSVDGSVAYEQYF; V: TRBV9; size: .; J: TRBJ2-7; D: .
DNA: TGTGCCAGCAGCTTGGTTGTGACAGGGTCGACTGGAAACACCATATATTTT; CDR3: CASSLVVTGSTGNTIYF; V: TRBV5-6; size: .; J: TRBJ1-3; D: TRBD1
DNA: TGTGCCAGCAGCTCACATAGGGGGACAGGGGGCCGGGAGACCCAGTACTTC; CDR3: CASSSHRGTGGRETQYF; V: TRBV11-2; size: .; J: TRBJ2-5; D: TRBD1
DNA: TGCGCCAGCAGCTTTGGGACAGGATCACCTGTAAATACAGATACGCAGTATTTT; CDR3: CASSFGTGSPVNTDTQYF; V: TRBV5-1; size: .; J: TRBJ2-3; D: TRBD1
DNA: TGTGCCAGCCGGGGGATCAGGGGGTCAACATGGGAGCAGTTCTTC; CDR3: CASRGIRGSTWEQFF; V: TRBV27; size: .; J: TRBJ2-1; D: .
DNA: TGTGCCAGCTCACCTTTGGGGGCAAACTCCTACGAGCAGTACTTC; CDR3: CASSPLGANSYEQYF; V: TRBV18; size: .; J: TRBJ2-7; D: .
DNA: TGTGCCAGCAGCCCTGGGACTAGCGGGAATCATGAGCAGTTCTTC; CDR3: CASSPGTSGNHEQFF; V: TRBV7-2; size: .; J: TRBJ2-1; D: TRBD2
DNA: TGTGCCAGCAGTTTATCAGGGGTAAAGAACTATGGCTACACCTTC; CDR3: CASSLSGVKNYGYTF; V: TRBV27; size: few; J: TRBJ1-2; D: .
DNA: TGCGCCAGCAGCCCGACTAGCGGGAGCGTCGAGCAGTACTTC; CDR3: CASSPTSGSVEQYF; V: TRBV5-1; size: .; J: TRBJ2-7; D: TRBD2
DNA: TGCGCCAGCAGCCAACTTGACTTGCTCACCTACAATGAGCAGTTCTTC; CDR3: CASSQLDLLTYNEQFF; V: TRBV4-1; size: .; J: TRBJ2-1; D: .
DNA: TGCGCCAGCAGTGGAGTGGGAGAGACCCAGTACTTC; CDR3: CASSGVGETQYF; V: TRBV10-1; size: once; J: TRBJ2-5; D: .
DNA: TGTGCCAGCAGTCTCTCGAGGCCTCCCTACGAGCAGTACTTC; CDR3: CASSLSRPPYEQYF; V: TRBV28; size: many; J: TRBJ2-7; D: .
DNA: TGTGCCAGCAGCTTAGCGACAGGGGTTTCCTACGAGCAGTACTTC; CDR3: CASSLATGVSYEQYF; V: TRBV7-2; size: once; J: TRBJ2-7; D: TRBD1
DNA: TGCGCCAGCAGCACCACCGGGACTAGCGGCTACGAGCAGTACTTC; CDR3: CASSTTGTSGYEQYF; V: TRBV5-1; size: .; J: TRBJ2-7; D: TRBD2
DNA: TGTGCCACCAGCAGAGGACAGGGGTCGGAGACCCAGTACTTC; CDR3: CATSRGQGSETQYF; V: TRBV15; size: few; J: TRBJ2-5; D: TRBD1
DNA: TGTGCCAGCAGTTCCCCCGGGGGGCTAGAGACCCAGTACTTC; CDR3: CASSSPGGLETQYF; V: TRBV28; size: .; J: TRBJ2-5; D: .
DNA: TGCGCCAGCAGCTCTCCAAGGGCTAGCGGGAGTGCACAGGAGCAGTTCTTC; CDR3: CASSSPRASGSAQEQFF; V: TRBV5-1; size: .; J: TRBJ2-1; D: TRBD2
DNA: TGTGCCATCAGGGGCGGGGGAGGTAGTTGGGAGCAGTTCTTC; CDR3: CAIRGGGGSWEQFF; V: TRBV10-3; size: few; J: TRBJ2-1; D: TRBD2
DNA: TGCGCCAGCAGCTTGGCAGCCGGGTTGAACACTGAAGCTTTCTTT; CDR3: CASSLAAGLNTEAFF; V: TRBV5-1; size: .; J: TRBJ1-1; D: .
DNA: TGTGCCTGGAGTCCCGGGACGAACTTCAATGAGCAGTTCTTC; CDR3: CAWSPGTNFNEQFF; V: TRBV30; size: .; J: TRBJ2-1; D: .
DNA: TGTGCCACCAGCTTGAGGGCAGGAAGGGTGCAGTACTTC; CDR3: CATSLRAGRVQYF; V: TRBV15; size: .; J: TRBJ2-7; D: .
DNA: TGTGCCAGCAGCTTCGGAGCGACCGGGGAGCTGTTTTTT; CDR3: CASSFGATGELFF; V: TRBV7-3; size: .; J: TRBJ2-2; D: .
DNA: TGTGCCAGTAGACCGACTAGCGGGCAAATAATGGGGCAGTTCTTC; CDR3: CASRPTSGQIMGQFF; V: TRBV19; size: .; J: TRBJ2-1; D: TRBD2
DNA: TGTGCTTCCGGGCCTCCGGGGAATCAAGAGACCCAGTACTTC; CDR3: CASGPPGNQETQYF; V: TRBV30; size: few; J: TRBJ2-5; D: .
DNA: TGTGCCAGCGCCTTCACCCCCAATTCCCTCTCCACTGAAGCTTTCTTT; CDR3: CASAFTPNSLSTEAFF; V: TRBV18; size: .; J: TRBJ1-1; D: .
DNA: TGTGCCACCAGAGTTGGAGGGATATACGAGCAGTACTTC; CDR3: CATRVGGIYEQYF; V: TRBV6-1; size: .; J: TRBJ2-7; D: .
DNA: TGTGCCTGGAGTATGCAGGTTAACACTGAAGCTTTCTTT; CDR3: CAWSMQVNTEAFF; V: TRBV30; size: .; J: TRBJ1-1; D: .
DNA: TGTGCCAGCAGTGTCTTTCATAGCGGGAGCTCCTACGAGCAGTACTTC; CDR3: CASSVFHSGSSYEQYF; V: TRBV2; size: few; J: TRBJ2-7; D: TRBD2